These T cell receptor beta chains were read from a single sample in a study of OX40 agonist ivuxolimab in advanced cancers. Only in-frame clones appear in the TCRdb table, and some are missing; sequencing was by immunoSEQ multiplex PCR. The sample has fewer than 85,000 clones, 80% to 90% seen once; the top ten hold roughly 2%. Material: CD4+ or CD8+ T cells sorted from blood, obtained in a trial of the OX40 agonist ivuxolimab. Every receptor here comes from an adult with an advanced solid tumor such as melanoma, head and neck, liver or kidney cancer. Each CDR3 is given with its conserved first and last residue. The D gene is left open where the match is weak. Not every row has a clone size; where given, it reads once, few, many or a size class.

TRBV11-3	NA	NA	TRBJ2-2	CASSLGQAEAGELFF	TGTGCCAGCAGCTTAGGGCAGGCTGAGGCCGGGGAGCTGTTTTTT
TRBV7-9	NA	few	TRBJ2-1	CASSLDRARGGEQFF	TGTGCCAGCAGCTTAGATCGAGCAAGGGGCGGTGAGCAGTTCTTC
TRBV14	TRBD1	NA	TRBJ2-7	CASSPLGTGETEQYF	TGTGCCAGCAGCCCCCTCGGGACAGGGGAGACCGAGCAGTACTTC
TRBV7-9	NA	NA	TRBJ1-4	CASSFSQGSEKLFF	TGTGCCAGCAGCTTTTCCCAGGGAAGTGAAAAACTGTTTTTT
TRBV5-1	NA	NA	TRBJ1-1	CASSLALVSGTEAFF	TGCGCCAGCAGCTTGGCCTTAGTGTCGGGCACTGAAGCTTTCTTT
TRBV5-1	NA	NA	TRBJ2-5	CASGGIGTSETQYF	TGCGCCAGCGGAGGGATCGGGACATCAGAGACCCAGTACTTC
TRBV6-6	TRBD1	once	TRBJ1-6	CASSGQGGNSPLHF	TGTGCCAGCAGTGGACAGGGGGGTAATTCACCCCTCCACTTT
TRBV5-6	TRBD2	NA	TRBJ2-5	CASSLTGLAGRGQETQYF	TGTGCCAGCAGCTTGACGGGACTAGCGGGAAGAGGTCAAGAGACCCAGTACTTC
TRBV4-1	NA	NA	TRBJ1-3	CASSQEVGSGNTIYF	TGCGCCAGCAGCCAAGAGGTAGGGAGCGGCAACACCATATATTTT
TRBV20-1	NA	once	TRBJ2-5	CSAQLQETQYF	TGCAGTGCCCAGCTCCAAGAGACCCAGTACTTC
TRBV19	NA	once	TRBJ1-2	CARRVRTERGYYGYTF	TGTGCCAGACGGGTAAGGACAGAACGCGGCTACTATGGCTACACCTTC
TRBV28	NA	once	TRBJ2-1	CASSLAGVNEQFF	TGTGCCAGCAGTTTGGCAGGGGTCAATGAGCAGTTCTTC
TRBV5-4	NA	NA	TRBJ2-5	CASSRSGERETQYF	TGTGCCAGCAGCCGATCAGGGGAGAGGGAGACCCAGTACTTC
TRBV2	NA	NA	TRBJ2-4	CASSVKGRAKNIQYF	TGTGCCAGCAGCGTCAAGGGAAGGGCCAAAAACATTCAGTACTTC
TRBV11-2	TRBD2	NA	TRBJ2-1	CASSIVSGSYNEQFF	TGTGCCAGCAGCATCGTTAGCGGGTCCTACAATGAGCAGTTCTTC
TRBV6-6	TRBD1	NA	TRBJ2-3	CASRLGTASTDTQYF	TGTGCCAGCAGACTCGGGACAGCTAGCACAGATACGCAGTATTTT
TRBV7-7	NA	NA	TRBJ2-5	CASSSGVSETQYF	TGTGCCAGCAGCTCCGGGGTATCGGAGACCCAGTACTTC
TRBV7-2	NA	NA	TRBJ2-1	CASSLSTGGRNEQFF	TGTGCCAGCAGTCTTTCTACCGGGGGCCGGAATGAGCAGTTCTTC
TRBV6-1	NA	NA	TRBJ1-5	CASSAGGGGYDQPQHF	TGTGCCAGCAGTGCCGGTGGAGGAGGGTATGATCAGCCCCAGCATTTT
TRBV7-2	NA	NA	TRBJ2-1	CASSLDPGSGLFF	TGTGCCAGCAGCTTAGATCCTGGATCCGGGTTGTTCTTC
TRBV13	NA	NA	TRBJ2-2	CASSLVGLTGELFF	TGTGCCAGCAGCTTAGTGGGCCTCACCGGGGAGCTGTTTTTT
TRBV15	NA	NA	TRBJ1-4	CATSRGLTGEKLFF	TGTGCCACCAGCAGAGGTTTAACGGGTGAAAAACTGTTTTTT
TRBV29-1	NA	NA	TRBJ2-3	CSVEDSRADTQYF	TGCAGCGTTGAAGATTCGCGTGCAGATACGCAGTATTTT
TRBV28	NA	NA	TRBJ2-7	CASSKEQGTKQYF	TGTGCCAGCAGCAAGGAACAGGGAACCAAGCAGTACTTC
TRBV5-1	TRBD2	NA	TRBJ2-1	CASSLVGTRDYNEQFF	TGCGCCAGCAGCTTGGTCGGGACTAGAGACTACAATGAGCAGTTCTTC
TRBV2	NA	once	TRBJ2-3	CASSEAREDTQYF	TGTGCCAGCAGTGAAGCAAGGGAAGATACGCAGTATTTT
TRBV19	NA	NA	TRBJ2-1	CASSRDLGYNEQFF	TGTGCCAGTAGTAGGGATTTGGGATACAATGAGCAGTTCTTC
TRBV15	NA	NA	TRBJ1-5	CATSSRRGRDMSNQPQHF	TGTGCCACCAGCAGCCGCAGGGGTCGGGATATGAGCAATCAGCCCCAGCATTTT
TRBV2	NA	NA	TRBJ2-2	CASSYGTNGVEGGELFF	TGTGCCAGCAGTTACGGGACGAATGGAGTTGAAGGCGGGGAGCTGTTTTTT
TRBV27	TRBD2	NA	TRBJ2-2	CASSPRGGGANTGELFF	TGTGCCAGCAGCCCTCGGGGGGGCGGAGCGAACACCGGGGAGCTGTTTTTT
TRBV5-1	NA	NA	TRBJ2-7	CASSLPSGHPGGEQYF	TGCGCCAGCAGCCTCCCGTCCGGACACCCTGGGGGCGAGCAGTACTTC
TRBV11-3	NA	NA	TRBJ1-5	CASSLGGWGNQPQHF	TGTGCCAGCAGCTTGGGAGGGTGGGGTAATCAGCCCCAGCATTTT
TRBV6-1	TRBD1	NA	TRBJ2-5	CASKSGQLQETQYF	TGTGCCAGCAAGTCGGGACAGCTGCAAGAGACCCAGTACTTC
TRBV5-1	TRBD1	NA	TRBJ1-6	CASSPGQGVGSPLHF	TGCGCCAGCAGCCCCGGACAGGGGGTAGGTTCACCCCTCCACTTT
TRBV5-1	TRBD1	NA	TRBJ2-2	CASSLGQGAGTGELFF	TGCGCCAGCAGCTTGGGGCAGGGGGCGGGCACCGGGGAGCTGTTTTTT
TRBV9	TRBD1	NA	TRBJ2-6	CASSVSRDRAAGANVLTF	TGTGCCAGCAGCGTTAGCCGGGACAGGGCTGCTGGGGCCAACGTCCTGACTTTC
TRBV6-4	NA	NA	TRBJ2-7	CASSYSDWTSYEQYF	TGTGCCAGCAGTTACTCGGACTGGACTTCCTACGAGCAGTACTTC
TRBV5-1	NA	NA	TRBJ1-4	CASSVTAATNEKLFF	TGCGCCAGCAGCGTTACAGCTGCAACTAATGAAAAACTGTTTTTT
TRBV18	NA	once	TRBJ1-5	CASSTSGDQPQHF	TGTGCCAGCTCAACCTCAGGGGATCAGCCCCAGCATTTT
TRBV5-3	NA	NA	TRBJ1-1	CARSLRVVGIREAFF	TGTGCCAGAAGCTTGAGGGTGGTCGGGATAAGGGAGGCTTTCTTT
TRBV19	TRBD1	NA	TRBJ2-3	CATRTGGPDTQYF	TGTGCCACTAGGACAGGGGGCCCAGATACGCAGTATTTT
TRBV28	NA	NA	TRBJ2-1	CASSLEGFNEQFF	TGTGCCAGCAGTTTGGAAGGGTTCAATGAGCAGTTCTTC
TRBV6-1	NA	NA	TRBJ1-2	CASRRENYGYTF	TGTGCCAGCCGACGGGAAAACTATGGCTACACCTTC
TRBV7-3	TRBD2	NA	TRBJ2-3	CASSRSRGGTDTQYF	TGTGCCAGCAGCCGGTCGCGGGGGGGCACAGATACGCAGTATTTT
TRBV7-9	NA	NA	TRBJ1-2	CASSPGYPYGYTF	TGTGCCAGCAGCCCAGGCTATCCTTATGGCTACACCTTC
TRBV28	NA	NA	TRBJ1-4	CASGPPGAEDEKLFF	TGTGCCAGCGGTCCACCCGGGGCTGAGGATGAAAAACTGTTTTTT
TRBV9	NA	NA	TRBJ2-7	CASSGSLGYEQYF	TGTGCCAGCAGCGGGTCCTTAGGTTACGAGCAGTACTTC
TRBV2	TRBD1	NA	TRBJ1-3	CASTDRGNTIYF	TGTGCCAGCACGGACAGGGGGAACACCATATATTTT
TRBV5-1	NA	NA	TRBJ2-7	CASSLTATNYEQYF	TGCGCCAGCAGCTTGACAGCGACCAACTACGAGCAGTACTTC
TRBV4-3	NA	NA	TRBJ1-2	CASSQGVERLFYGYTF	TGCGCCAGCAGCCAAGGCGTCGAGAGACTATTCTATGGCTACACCTTC
TRBV5-1	NA	NA	TRBJ1-6	CASSLNAESPLHF	TGCGCCAGCAGCTTGAATGCTGAATCACCCCTCCACTTT
TRBV28	NA	NA	TRBJ2-5	CASSLGGTQGETQYF	TGTGCCAGCAGTTTAGGGGGGACCCAGGGTGAGACCCAGTACTTC
TRBV7-6	TRBD2	NA	TRBJ2-1	CASSPTSHEQFF	TGTGCCAGCAGCCCGACTAGCCATGAGCAGTTCTTC
TRBV20-1	NA	NA	TRBJ1-3	CSAQKGNTIYF	TGCAGTGCTCAAAAAGGAAACACCATATATTTT